This T cell receptor beta chain was found in a study of molecular identifiers for immune sequencing clone quantification. Researchers sorted naive CD8 T cells as cells that were CD8+CD4-CCR7+CD45RA+. This clonotype has a count of ten or more. One entry per CDR3 protein results from TCRdb running MiXCR on the PCR reads. The table lists fewer than 45,000 distinct CDR3 sequences, approximately 24% of them singletons, with about 1% in the top ten. This CDR3 is 12 amino acids long. Deletions cut 3 bases from V and 10 bases from J, with 10 bases between. Germline CDR1 reads SEHNR; CDR2 reads FQNEAQ (reference sequence).

The genes are TRBV7-9 and TRBJ2-1; the D is unclear. The material sequenced was naive CD8+ T cells from blood, with Jurkat cell RNA spiked in. The subset denotes: FACS-sorted CD8+CD4-CCR7+CD45RA+ naive T cells. The receptor was derived from a human donor in good health. Some libraries in this study had Jurkat cell RNA spiked in. The CDR3 bases are TGTGCCAGCAGCTTGGCCGTAACCGAGCAGTTCTTC. Its protein product is CASSLAVTEQFF. The full variable domain, in which reference TRBV7-9 and TRBJ2-1 provide the parts outside the CDR3, is DTGVSQNPRHKITKRGQNVTFRCDPISEHNRLYWYRQTLGQGPEFLTYFQNEAQLEKSRLLSDRFSAERPKGSFSTLEIQRTEQGDSAMYLCASSLAVTEQFFGPGTRLTVL.